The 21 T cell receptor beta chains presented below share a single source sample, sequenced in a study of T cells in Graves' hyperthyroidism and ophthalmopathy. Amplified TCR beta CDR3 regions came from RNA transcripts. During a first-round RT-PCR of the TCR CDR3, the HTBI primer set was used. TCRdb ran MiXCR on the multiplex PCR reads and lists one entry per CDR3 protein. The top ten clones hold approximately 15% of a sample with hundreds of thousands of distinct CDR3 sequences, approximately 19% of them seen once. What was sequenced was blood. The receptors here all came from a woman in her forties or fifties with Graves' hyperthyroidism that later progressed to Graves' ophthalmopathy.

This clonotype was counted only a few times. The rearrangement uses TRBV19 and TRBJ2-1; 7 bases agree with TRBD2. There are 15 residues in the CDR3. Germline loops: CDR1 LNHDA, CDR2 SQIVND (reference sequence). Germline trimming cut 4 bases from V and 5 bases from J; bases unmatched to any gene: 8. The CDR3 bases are TGTGCCAGTAGTAGGTTAGGCGGGGGAGACAATGAGCAGTTCTTC. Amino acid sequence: CASSRLGGGDNEQFF. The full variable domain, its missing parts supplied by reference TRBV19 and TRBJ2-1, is DGGITQSPKYLFRKEGQNVTLSCEQNLNHDAMYWYRQDPGQGLRLIYYSQIVNDFQKGDIAEGYSVSREKKESFPLTVTSAQKNPTAFYLCASSRLGGGDNEQFFGPGTRLTVL.

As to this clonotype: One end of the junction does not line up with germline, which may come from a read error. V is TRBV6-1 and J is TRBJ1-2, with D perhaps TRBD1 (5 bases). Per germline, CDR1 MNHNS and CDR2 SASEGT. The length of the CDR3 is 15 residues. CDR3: CASREGLGVFDGYTF. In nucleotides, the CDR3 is TGTGCCAGCAGGGAAGGTCTAGGGGTCTTCGATGGCTACACCTTC.

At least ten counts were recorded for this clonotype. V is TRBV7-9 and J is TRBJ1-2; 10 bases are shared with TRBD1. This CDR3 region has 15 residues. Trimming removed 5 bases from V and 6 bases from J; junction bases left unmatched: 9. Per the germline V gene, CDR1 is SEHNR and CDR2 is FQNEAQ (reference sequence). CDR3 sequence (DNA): TGTGCCAGCAGCCACCGGGACAGGGGATTTGATGGCTACACCTTC. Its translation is CASSHRDRGFDGYTF.

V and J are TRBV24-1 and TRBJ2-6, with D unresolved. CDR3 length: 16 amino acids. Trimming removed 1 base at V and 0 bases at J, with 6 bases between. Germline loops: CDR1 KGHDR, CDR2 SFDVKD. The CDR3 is CATSDLPTSGANVLTF. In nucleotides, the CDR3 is TGTGCCACCAGTGATTTACCGACCTCTGGGGCCAACGTCCTGACTTTC.

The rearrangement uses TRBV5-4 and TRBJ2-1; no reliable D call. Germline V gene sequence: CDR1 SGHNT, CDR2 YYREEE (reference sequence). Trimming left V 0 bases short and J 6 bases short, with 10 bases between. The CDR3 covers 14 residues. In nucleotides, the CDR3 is TGTGCCAGCAGCTTGGACAGTTCTACCAATGAGCAGTTCTTC. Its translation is CASSLDSSTNEQFF.

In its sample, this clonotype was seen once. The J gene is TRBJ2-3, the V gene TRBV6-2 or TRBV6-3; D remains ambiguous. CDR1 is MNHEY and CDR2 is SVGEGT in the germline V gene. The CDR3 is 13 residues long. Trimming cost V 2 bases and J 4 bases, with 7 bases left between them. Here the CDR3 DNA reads TGTGCCAGCAGTTACAGGGAACCAGATACGCAGTATTTT. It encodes CASSYREPDTQYF.

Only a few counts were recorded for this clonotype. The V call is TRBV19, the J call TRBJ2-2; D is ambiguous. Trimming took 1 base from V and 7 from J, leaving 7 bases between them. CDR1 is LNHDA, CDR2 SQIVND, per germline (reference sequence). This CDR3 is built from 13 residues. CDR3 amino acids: CASSIVGSGELFF. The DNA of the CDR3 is TGTGCCAGTAGTATAGTGGGCAGCGGGGAGCTGTTTTTT.

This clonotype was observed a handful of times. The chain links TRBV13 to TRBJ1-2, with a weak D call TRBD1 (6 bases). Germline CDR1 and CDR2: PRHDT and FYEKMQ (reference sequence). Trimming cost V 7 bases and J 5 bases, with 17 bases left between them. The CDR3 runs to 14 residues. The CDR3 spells CASIAPGATYGYTF. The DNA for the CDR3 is TGTGCCAGCATAGCCCCGGGGGCGACGTATGGCTACACCTTC. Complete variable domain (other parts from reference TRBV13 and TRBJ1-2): AAGVIQSPRHLIKEKRETATLKCYPIPRHDTVYWYQQGPGQDPQFLISFYEKMQSDKGSIPDRFSAQQFSDYHSELNMSSLELGDSALYFCASIAPGATYGYTFGSGTRLTVV.

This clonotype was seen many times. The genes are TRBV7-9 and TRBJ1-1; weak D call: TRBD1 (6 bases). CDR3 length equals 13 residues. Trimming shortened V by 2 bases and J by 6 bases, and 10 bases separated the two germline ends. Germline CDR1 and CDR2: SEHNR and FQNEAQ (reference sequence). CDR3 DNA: TGTGCCAGCAGCTTAATGGGGGCCGCTGAAGCTTTCTTT. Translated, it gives CASSLMGAAEAFF.

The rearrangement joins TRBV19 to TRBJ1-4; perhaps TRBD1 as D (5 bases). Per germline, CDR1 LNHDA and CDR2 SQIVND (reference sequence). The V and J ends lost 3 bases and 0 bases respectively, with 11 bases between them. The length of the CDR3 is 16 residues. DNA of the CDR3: TGTGCCAGTAGTATTGGGACTGCAGCAACTAATGAAAAACTGTTTTTT. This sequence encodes CASSIGTAATNEKLFF.

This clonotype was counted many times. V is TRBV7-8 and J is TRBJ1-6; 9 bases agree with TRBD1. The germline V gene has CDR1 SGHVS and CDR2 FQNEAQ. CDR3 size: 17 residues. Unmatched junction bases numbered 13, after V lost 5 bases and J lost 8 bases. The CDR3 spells CASSPSRGTGYDSPLHF. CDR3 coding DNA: TGTGCCAGCAGCCCCTCCCGTGGGACAGGGTACGATTCACCCCTCCACTTT.

In DNA form, the CDR3 reads TGCGCCAGCAGCTTGGGAAAGGGGGAGTATTACACTGAAGCTTTCTTT. Its protein is CASSLGKGEYYTEAFF. V is TRBV5-1 and J is TRBJ1-1, with D possibly being TRBD1 (6 bases). V was shortened by 0 bases and J by 3 bases, with 15 bases between the two germline ends. Germline CDR1 and CDR2: SGHRS and YFSETQ. The CDR3 has 16 residues.

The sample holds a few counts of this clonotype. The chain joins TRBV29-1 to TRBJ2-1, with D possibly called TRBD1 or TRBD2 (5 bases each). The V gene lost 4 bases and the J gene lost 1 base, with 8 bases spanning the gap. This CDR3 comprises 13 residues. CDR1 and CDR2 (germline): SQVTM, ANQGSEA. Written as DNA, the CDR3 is TGCAGCGTTGGTGGGGGATCCTACAATGAGCAGTTCTTC. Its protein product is CSVGGGSYNEQFF.

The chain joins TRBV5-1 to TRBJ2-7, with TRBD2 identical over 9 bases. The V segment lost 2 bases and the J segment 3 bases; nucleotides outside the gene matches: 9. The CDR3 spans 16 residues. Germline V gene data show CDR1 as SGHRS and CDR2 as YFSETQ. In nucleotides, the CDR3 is TGCGCCAGCAGCTTCCAAAGCGGGAGGATGTTCTACGAGCAGTACTTC. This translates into CASSFQSGRMFYEQYF.

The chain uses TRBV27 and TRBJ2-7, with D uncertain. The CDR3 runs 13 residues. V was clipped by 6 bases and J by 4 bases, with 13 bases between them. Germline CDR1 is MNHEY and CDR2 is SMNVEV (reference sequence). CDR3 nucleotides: TGTGCCAGCAGCATTACGTCCGGATACGAGCAGTACTTC. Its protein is CASSITSGYEQYF.

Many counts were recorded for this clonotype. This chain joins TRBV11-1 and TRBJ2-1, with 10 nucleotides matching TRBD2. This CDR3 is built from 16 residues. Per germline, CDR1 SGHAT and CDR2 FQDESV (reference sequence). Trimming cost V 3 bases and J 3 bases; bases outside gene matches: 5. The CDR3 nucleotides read TGTGCCAGCAGCTTTAGTCTAGCGGGGGTCTACAATGAGCAGTTCTTC. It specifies CASSFSLAGVYNEQFF.

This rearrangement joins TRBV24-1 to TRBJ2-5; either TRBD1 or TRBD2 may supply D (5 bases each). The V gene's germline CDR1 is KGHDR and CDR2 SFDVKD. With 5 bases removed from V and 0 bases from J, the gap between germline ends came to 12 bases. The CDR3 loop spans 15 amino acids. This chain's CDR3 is CATSGLGGHQETQYF. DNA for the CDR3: TGTGCCACCAGTGGTCTTGGGGGTCACCAAGAGACCCAGTACTTC.

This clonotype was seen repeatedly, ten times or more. The CDR3 sequence: CSATRQGTNYGYTF. In DNA form, the CDR3 reads TGCAGTGCTACCCGACAGGGAACCAACTATGGCTACACCTTC. This chain connects TRBV20-1 to TRBJ1-2, with TRBD1 matching 7 bases. The CDR3 is 14 residues long. V dropped 4 bases and J dropped 2; count of bases not matched to a gene: 7. Germline V gene sequence: CDR1 DFQATT, CDR2 SNEGSKA (reference sequence).

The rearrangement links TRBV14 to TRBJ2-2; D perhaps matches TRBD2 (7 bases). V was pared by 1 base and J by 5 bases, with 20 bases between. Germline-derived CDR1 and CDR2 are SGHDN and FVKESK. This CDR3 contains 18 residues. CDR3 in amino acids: CASSQVDGEGGRTGELFF. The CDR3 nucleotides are TGTGCCAGCAGCCAAGTCGATGGAGAGGGGGGGCGTACCGGGGAGCTGTTTTTT.

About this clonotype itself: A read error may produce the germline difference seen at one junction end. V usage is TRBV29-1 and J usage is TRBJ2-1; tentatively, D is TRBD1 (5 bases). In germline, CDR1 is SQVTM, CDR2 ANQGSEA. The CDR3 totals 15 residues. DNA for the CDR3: TGCAGCGTTGAAGATCCTGACAGCTCCTACAATGGGCAGTTCTTC. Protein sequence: CSVEDPDSSYNGQFF.

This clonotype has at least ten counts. CDR3 loop: CASSLGGELAFF. CDR3 in DNA: TGTGCCAGCAGTTTAGGAGGAGAATTGGCTTTCTTT. This chain connects TRBV12-3 or TRBV12-4 to TRBJ1-1; D not resolved. There are 12 residues in the CDR3. V lost 1 base and J 11 bases, leaving 11 bases between the germline ends.